Shown below are 28 T cell receptor beta chains from a single sample sequenced in a study of spatial heterogeneity in lung cancer. TCRdb itself ran the 5' RACE reads through MiXCR, one entry per CDR3 protein. Seen here are about 4,800 distinct CDR3 sequences, roughly 30% observed once, and the top ten hold 40% to 50%. As to time point: sample taken at primary tumor resection. Unsorted whole RNA from tumor, nontumor lung or frozen PBMC underwent sequencing. The sequences come from PBMCs, collected at surgery. The receptors come from a male donor with early-stage non-small cell lung cancer.

The genes are TRBV28 and TRBJ2-1, with 9 bases lining up with TRBD1. The germline V gene encodes CDR1 MDHEN and CDR2 SYDVKM. This CDR3 is 17 amino acids long. Trimming removed 1 base from V and 7 bases from J; junction bases left unmatched: 11. The CDR3 reads CASSLLTGQGGANEQFF. The CDR3 DNA follows: TGTGCCAGCAGTTTATTAACGGGACAGGGAGGCGCGAATGAGCAGTTCTTC.

In this sample, this clonotype is medium-sized. The J gene is TRBJ2-7, the V gene TRBV29-1, with D perhaps TRBD1 or TRBD2 (5 bases each). V was cut by 5 bases and J by 3 bases, with 20 bases left in between. The CDR3 spans 15 residues. Germline-derived CDR1 and CDR2 are SQVTM and ANQGSEA. CDR3 sequence reads: CSVRSRDGEDYEQYF. Written as DNA, the CDR3 is TGCAGCGTTCGTTCCCGGGACGGCGAGGACTACGAGCAGTACTTC.

This clonotype has more than one count but fewer than ten. The chain couples TRBV20-1 to TRBJ2-1, with unresolved D. Looked up from germline, CDR1 is DFQATT and CDR2 is SNEGSKA (reference sequence). Trimming took 7 bases from V and 1 from J, leaving 8 bases between them. The CDR3 runs to 12 residues. The CDR3 DNA is TGCAGTGAGGCACAGTCCTACAATGAGCAGTTCTTC. It is translated as CSEAQSYNEQFF.

In its sample, this clonotype ranks as medium-sized. The gene calls are TRBV2 and TRBJ2-7; TRBD2 matches at 7 bases. The V segment lost 3 bases and the J segment 3 bases; nucleotides outside the gene matches: 5. CDR1 and CDR2 (germline): SNHLY, FYNNEI. The CDR3 covers 14 residues. The CDR3 reads CASSERLAHYEQYF. CDR3 DNA: TGTGCCAGCAGTGAGAGACTAGCCCACTACGAGCAGTACTTC.

This clonotype was seen a handful of times. The chain has TRBV5-5 and TRBJ2-7, with D possibly matching TRBD1 (6 bases). The CDR3 totals 13 residues. V shed 2 bases and J shed 7 bases, with 13 bases lying between them. CDR1 is SGHKS and CDR2 is YYEKEE in the germline V gene (reference sequence). The DNA of the CDR3 is TGTGCCAGCAGCTTCCCTCAGGGGAGAGAGCAGTACTTC. Protein sequence: CASSFPQGREQYF.

Within the sample, this clonotype is medium-sized. In DNA form, the CDR3 reads TGTGCCAGCAGTGAACAGAACTACGAGCAGTACTTC. This codes for CASSEQNYEQYF. V usage is TRBV2 and J usage is TRBJ2-7; D gene unclear. Germline lookup yields CDR1 SNHLY and CDR2 FYNNEI. Trimming cost V 2 bases and J 3 bases, with 5 bases left between them. The CDR3 covers 12 residues. Together with reference TRBV2 and TRBJ2-7, the CDR3 gives the full variable domain: EPEVTQTPSHQVTQMGQEVILRCVPISNHLYFYWYRQILGQKVEFLVSFYNNEISEKSEIFDDQFSVERPDGSNFTLKIRSTKLEDSAMYFCASSEQNYEQYFGPGTRLTVT.

This clonotype is termed medium-sized (0.01 to 0.1%). This rearrangement joins TRBV9 to TRBJ2-3; tentatively, D is TRBD2 (6 bases). CDR3 size: 16 residues. Germline loops: CDR1 SGDLS, CDR2 YYNGEE. V lost 2 bases to trimming and J lost 2 bases, with 15 bases between them. The CDR3 nucleotides read TGTGCCAGCAGCGTCGGACTATCCCCTTTCACAGATACGCAGTATTTT. This codes for CASSVGLSPFTDTQYF.

This clonotype is categorized as medium-sized. V usage is TRBV4-3 and J usage is TRBJ1-6; no definite D call. Germline CDR1 LGHNA, CDR2 YSLEER. Trimming shortened V by 7 bases and J by 6 bases, and 16 bases separated the two germline ends. The CDR3 loop spans 15 amino acids. The CDR3 region has the DNA TGCGCCAGCACCCCATCATCGGGGAGTAATTCACCCCTCCACTTT. Translating gives CASTPSSGSNSPLHF.

The chain links TRBV9 to TRBJ2-2; unclear D gene. V was cut by 6 bases and J by 7 bases, with 13 bases left in between. This CDR3 spans 13 amino acids. CDR1 and CDR2 (germline): SGDLS, YYNGEE. This chain's CDR3 is CASTSTGGGELFF. The CDR3 bases are TGTGCCAGCACGTCAACGGGCGGCGGGGAGCTGTTTTTT.

Turning to this clonotype: A much larger clone sits a single nucleotide away, making a read error possible. The rearrangement joins TRBV7-9 to TRBJ2-2, with D possibly being TRBD1 or TRBD2 (5 bases each). The CDR3 extends over 12 amino acids. Germline V lookup: CDR1 SEHNR, CDR2 FQNEAQ (reference sequence). The CDR3 protein is CASSFRLGALFF. In nucleotides, the CDR3 is TGTGCCAGCAGCTTCCGCCTCGGGGCGCTGTTTTTT.

This clonotype is deemed medium-sized. V usage is TRBV5-1 and J usage is TRBJ2-5; TRBD2 agrees at 8 bases. Germline V CDR1 and CDR2: SGHRS, YFSETQ. Trimming at V came to 4 bases and at J to 4 bases, leaving 6 bases not matched to a gene. The CDR3 covers 14 residues. Here the CDR3 DNA reads TGCGCCAGCAGCACATCCGGGACTAGAGAGACCCAGTACTTC. Protein sequence: CASSTSGTRETQYF. The entire variable domain, with the rest obtained from reference TRBV5-1 and TRBJ2-5, is as follows: KAGVTQTPRYLIKTRGQQVTLSCSPISGHRSVSWYQQTPGQGLQFLFEYFSETQRNKGNFPGRFSGRQFSNSRSEMNVSTLELGDSALYLCASSTSGTRETQYFGPGTRLLVL.

The CDR3 nucleotides are TGCGCCAGCAGCTGGACATCCCAAGAGACCCAGTACTTC. It is translated as CASSWTSQETQYF. This sequence joins TRBV5-1 and TRBJ2-5, with D maybe TRBD1 (5 bases). Trimming took 3 bases from V and 1 from J, leaving 7 bases between them. In germline, CDR1 is SGHRS, CDR2 YFSETQ. This CDR3 spans 13 amino acids.

This clonotype is judged medium-sized. This rearrangement joins TRBV15 to TRBJ1-2; no clear D gene. Germline V gene lookup returns CDR1 LNHNV and CDR2 YYDKDF (reference sequence). V shed 0 bases and J shed 8 bases, with 19 bases lying between them. CDR3 size: 16 residues. CDR3: CATSRDLGRGPQGYTF. In DNA form, the CDR3 reads TGTGCCACCAGCAGAGATCTCGGAAGAGGGCCGCAAGGCTACACCTTC.

By frequency in the sample, this clonotype is medium-sized. The chain uses TRBV19 and TRBJ2-1; no definite D call. Germline values: CDR1 LNHDA, CDR2 SQIVND (reference sequence). CDR3 length equals 12 residues. Trimming shortened V by 5 bases and J by 4 bases, and 6 bases separated the two germline ends. CDR3 DNA: TGTGCCAGTAGTCTCTATTACAATGAGCAGTTCTTC. It translates to CASSLYYNEQFF.

This clonotype was recorded only once. With a much larger clone just one base away, this may be a read error. The rearrangement joins TRBV28 to TRBJ1-2, with 7 nucleotides matching TRBD1. The CDR3 contains 18 residues. J lost 4 bases, V lost 1 base, and 15 bases had no gene match. CDR1 and CDR2 from the germline V gene are MDHEN and SYDVKM. In DNA form, the CDR3 reads TGTGCCAGCAGTTTATTATTCAGGGGGTGGAGGGTTAGCTATGGCTACACCTTC. It yields the protein CASSLLFRGWRVSYGYTF.

This clonotype ranks as medium-sized. This rearrangement joins TRBV19 to TRBJ2-2; 7 bases map to TRBD1. The CDR3 is 15 amino acids. J was trimmed by 0 bases and V by 4 bases; bases with no gene match: 2. Germline CDR1 LNHDA, CDR2 SQIVND (reference sequence). The CDR3 spells CASSTGTANTGELFF. The CDR3 DNA is TGTGCCAGTAGTACCGGGACAGCGAACACCGGGGAGCTGTTTTTT.

Only a few counts were recorded for this clonotype. The chain recombines TRBV5-6 with TRBJ2-5; a possible D gene is TRBD2 (6 bases). CDR3 size: 12 residues. Germline lookup yields CDR1 SGHDT and CDR2 YYEEEE. V lost 7 bases, J lost 2 bases, and 9 bases lay in between. The CDR3 nucleotides are TGTGCCAGCGGGAGGAGTCAAGAGACCCAGTACTTC. Protein sequence: CASGRSQETQYF.

Turning to this clonotype: This may be a read error: a much more frequent sequence differs by one nucleotide. The V gene is TRBV7-2, the J gene TRBJ1-1; D possibly corresponds to TRBD1 (6 bases). This CDR3 contains 15 residues. V dropped 0 bases and J dropped 4 bases, with 12 bases sitting between them. From germline, CDR1 is SGHTA and CDR2 FQGNSA. The CDR3 nucleotides are TGTGCCAGCAGCTTAGCCGCGAGGGGGATCACTGAAGCTTTCTTT. Its protein is CASSLAARGITEAFF.

Sample share makes this clonotype medium-sized. The junction departs from the called germline gene at one end, perhaps through a read error. The chain is built from TRBV27 and TRBJ2-7, with no clear D. Germline-derived CDR1 and CDR2 are MNHEY and SMNVEV (reference sequence). The CDR3 is 11 residues long. The CDR3 here is CASSSLYEQYF. CDR3 in DNA: TGTGCCAGCAGTTCCCTCTACGAACAGTACTTC.

This clonotype is medium-sized. V and J are TRBV18 and TRBJ1-2; D not certain. Germline V gives CDR1 KGHSH, CDR2 LQKENI. The CDR3 is 16 amino acids. The V end was cut by 3 bases, the J end by 0 bases, with 14 bases between. CDR3 coding DNA: TGTGCCAGCTCACCGACCCCGGCCTCCGCTAACTATGGCTACACCTTC. Protein sequence: CASSPTPASANYGYTF.

This clonotype was observed a handful of times. J is TRBJ1-5 and V is TRBV6-2 or TRBV6-3; perhaps TRBD1 as D (5 bases). Per the germline V gene, CDR1 is MNHEY and CDR2 is SVGEGT. Trimming shortened V by 8 bases and J by 5 bases, and 13 bases separated the two germline ends. The CDR3 consists of 13 residues. The CDR3 sequence is CASHTGGHQPQHF. The CDR3 nucleotides are TGTGCCAGCCATACGGGGGGACATCAGCCCCAGCATTTT.

This clonotype was found once. This chain connects TRBV20-1 to TRBJ2-6; no firm D call. The CDR3 consists of 17 residues. Trimming took 2 bases from V and 0 from J, leaving 14 bases between them. CDR1 is DFQATT, CDR2 SNEGSKA, per germline (reference sequence). Here the CDR3 DNA reads TGCAGTGCTAGATTGTTTGGATACCTCTCTGGGGCCAACGTCCTGACTTTC. Protein: CSARLFGYLSGANVLTF.

This clonotype is termed medium-sized (0.01 to 0.1%). J is TRBJ2-1 and V is TRBV14, with TRBD2 as a possible D gene (6 bases). The CDR3 sequence is 12 residues long. Per germline, CDR1 SGHDN and CDR2 FVKESK. The V end was cut by 1 base, the J end by 15 bases, with 13 bases between. The CDR3 nucleotides read TGTGCCAGCAGCCAAGTGATCGGGCGGGGGTTCTTC. It is translated as CASSQVIGRGFF.

CDR3 nucleotide sequence: TGCAGTGCTAGAGAGGGAGGGACCTACGAGCAGTACTTC. Its translation is CSAREGGTYEQYF. This chain joins TRBV20-1 and TRBJ2-7; the match to TRBD2 covers 7 bases. Per germline, CDR1 DFQATT and CDR2 SNEGSKA (reference sequence). With 0 bases clipped from V and 2 bases from J, the junction kept 1 base outside the gene matches. CDR3 length equals 13 residues.

In its sample, this clonotype is medium-sized. The chain joins TRBV28 to TRBJ2-7, with D perhaps TRBD1 or TRBD2 (5 bases each). Germline V lookup: CDR1 MDHEN, CDR2 SYDVKM. The CDR3 consists of 15 residues. V shed 4 bases and J shed 7 bases, with 20 bases lying between them. For the CDR3, the DNA is TGTGCCAGCAGTTCCCACGGCCGGGGCGGGCGGGAGCAGTACTTC. Amino acids: CASSSHGRGGREQYF.

V gene TRBV19 combines with J gene TRBJ2-5; weak D call: TRBD1 (5 bases). Germline assignment: CDR1 LNHDA and CDR2 SQIVND (reference sequence). The CDR3 runs 14 residues. V gave up 3 bases and J gave up 5 bases, with 13 bases separating them. The CDR3 spells CASSMGSRVETQYF. The CDR3 DNA reads as TGTGCCAGTAGTATGGGATCCAGGGTGGAGACCCAGTACTTC.

This clonotype was seen a few times. This chain joins TRBV5-1 and TRBJ2-3, with a tentative D call TRBD2 (5 bases). The ends were cut back, 1 base at V and 1 base at J, with 10 bases in the middle. Germline V lookup: CDR1 SGHRS, CDR2 YFSETQ. The CDR3 spans 15 residues. As DNA, the CDR3 is TGCGCCAGCAGCTTGCCCCTCGGGGGCACAGATACGCAGTATTTT. Its translation is CASSLPLGGTDTQYF.

The chain carries TRBV4-3 and TRBJ1-3; maybe TRBD1 (6 bases). CDR1 and CDR2 from the germline V gene are LGHNA and YSLEER. This CDR3 contains 14 residues. The V gene lost 0 bases and the J gene lost 7 bases, with 10 bases spanning the gap. CDR3 nucleotide sequence: TGCGCCAGCAGCCAAGATAGGGGGATTAACACCATATATTTT. Its protein product is CASSQDRGINTIYF.